The present T cell receptor (beta chain) was sequenced within a study of blood T cell repertoires in COVID-19. Turning to the study itself: Some COVID-19 samples were acute and others convalescent; all came from the United States, Italy and Spain. PBMCs, B-cell-depleted T cells, or T cells were the source of the cDNA or gDNA that made up the material.

Between the trimmed V and J ends, which lost 2 bases and 5 bases, there was a span of 5 bases. Germline V gives CDR1 MNHEY, CDR2 SVGEGT. This CDR3 contains 12 residues. In the original processing: Cell counts per sample came from amplifying reference gene primers. Repertoires were generated with immunoSEQ multiplex PCR, while TCRdb's copy carries only in-frame clones and drops some. D and trimming come from the DNA, and the V and J calls and clone size come from that table. The sample carries a few hundred thousand clones, under 90% recorded once. Participant-given clinical history determined each cohort assignment.

The TCR originated in a young woman who had recovered from COVID-19. Sequenced: PBMCs or T cells enriched from blood (not recorded which). The chain combines TRBV6-2 or TRBV6-3 with TRBJ2-3, with no clear D. This chain's CDR3 is CASSYRVDTQYF. In DNA form, the CDR3 reads TGTGCCAGCAGTTACCGCGTAGATACGCAGTATTTT.